This T cell receptor (beta chain) was captured by sequencing in a study of blood T cell repertoires in COVID-19. Study at large: The United States, Italy and Spain provided the acute and convalescent COVID-19 samples. In each case, the material was cDNA or gDNA derived from T cells, B-cell-depleted T cells, or PBMCs.

CDR1 is SGHAT, CDR2 FQNNGV, per germline. The V segment lost 0 bases and the J segment 1 base; nucleotides outside the gene matches: 6. The CDR3 consists of 17 residues. This clone was detected only a few times. Source study methods: Amplification from reference gene primers served as the basis for estimated nucleated cell counts. The protocol was immunoSEQ multiplex PCR, while the TCRdb copy is restricted to in-frame clones and leaves out a portion. Clone size and the V and J calls come from that table; the DNA yielded D and trimming. The sample consists of approximately 290,000 clones, roughly 90% of them appearing once.

This clonotype was obtained from a woman in her fifties or sixties with acute or convalescent COVID-19. The genes are TRBV11-2 and TRBJ2-1; 7 bases line up with TRBD2. Sequences were obtained from peripheral blood. CDR3 in amino acids: CASSLDRAGRSYNEQFF. The DNA for the CDR3 is TGTGCCAGCAGCTTAGACCGAGCGGGAAGGTCCTACAATGAGCAGTTCTTC.